This TCR beta chain was recorded in a study of blood T cells in healthy people across ages (dated by TCRdb to about 2015). The study in broad terms: In model experiments, template switching captured roughly one uniquely barcoded TCR beta cDNA molecule for every two T cells. Using the same blood draw, the study looked at two additional independent replicas of 1 million unique cDNA reads for two donors, one aged 18 to 30 and the other aged 80 or older. The donors were divided into four age groups: young (average around 17 years), middle-aged (almost 40), aged (approximately 62) and long-lived (around 80). To track age-related changes in TCR beta repertoire diversity, the study relied on deep sequencing normalized with unique cDNA molecular identifiers. To avoid experimental bias, donors of different ages were randomly spread across the sequencing lanes.

The paper's findings and limits, for the study overall: Donor CMV infection status was unknown, potentially confounding age-related changes in expanded clonotypes. Observed TCR beta diversity correlated strongly with the percentage of naive T cells measured by flow cytometry. Conclusive comparison of naive and antigen-experienced compartments was prevented by the profiling of bulk unsorted PBMCs. Estimates of total diversity based on one million sequenced T cells were regarded as lower bounds and as underestimates. Observed TCR beta diversity per million T cells fell roughly linearly with age, and a significant reduction was already apparent by age approximately 41. Compared with the aged group, the long-lived group had more naive CD4+ T cells, fewer expanded clones and increased TCR diversity, suggesting age selection.

Systemically healthy Caucasian individuals from Russia, 35 to 50 in total and aged about 6 to 95 years, were included as donors. Each donor gave roughly 9.5 milliliters of peripheral blood, collected into EDTA-treated Vacutainer tubes. Ficoll-Paque density-gradient centrifugation was used to isolate PBMCs, with at least 7 million per sample. Total RNA, at least 5.5 micrograms per sample, was extracted from PBMCs with Trizol reagent. For every donor, an aliquot of PBMCs went through flow cytometry to measure the percentages of naive CD45RAhigh/CD27high T cells. To prepare the library, 5' RACE was applied. The instrument was an Illumina HiSeq 2500. A second PCR of roughly 7 to 11 cycles was performed with a sample-barcoded 5' primer and a J-beta primer mix. A template-switch 5' adaptor carrying 12 random nucleotides introduced a unique molecular identifier onto each TCR beta cDNA molecule. Each sample yielded at least 2.5 million CDR3-containing paired-end reads. The Mint cDNA synthesis kit, primed by a TRBC-specific oligonucleotide, was used to synthesize first-strand cDNA from all RNA. Following uracil-DNA glycosylase treatment, a first 18-cycle PCR with universal primers M1SS and BC2_uni_R was performed on all cDNA. In the source study's methods: Normalization of each sample was performed by random selection of 1 million high-quality reads, each carrying a distinct molecular identifier. Reads with shared molecular identifiers were discarded instead of being binned into consensus sequences. MiTCR, set to a Q25 quality threshold and the strictest error-elimination algorithm, was used for CDR3 identification, clonotype clustering and error correction. A nonparametric unseen species model with Euler transformation was used to estimate lower-bound total TCR beta diversity. Using fastp trimming at Q25 and MiXCR clonotype assembly, TCRdb reanalyzed the public sequencing data and kept in-frame beta chains. Each CDR3 protein gets just one entry, which takes the most common genes and DNA from the rows behind it. V and J calls and clone size were set by TCRdb, not the authors. The sample profile shows roughly 1,500,000 distinct CDR3 sequences; about 31% of them were found once. Of the sample, approximately 10% is held by the ten largest clones.

This clonotype was observed a few times. The antigen it binds to is not known. No quality values exist for individual bases; no much larger clone is one base distant. Sequences DFQATT (CDR1) and SNEGSKA (CDR2) are obtained from the germline V gene (reference sequence). The cysteine opens and the phenylalanine closes a CDR3 of 15 amino acids. The read is trimmed to its CDR3 DNA, 45 bases read in frame from base 1. The V end loses 5 bases and the J end loses 3 bases, and a stretch of 20 bases separates them. The sequence is built from TRBV20-1 and TRBJ2-7; a confident D gene designation cannot be given. This receptor was identified in a woman in her 30s in good health. Sample: blood. This receptor carries the CDR3 CSAAPRETGVYEQYF. The sequenced DNA is TGCAGTGCTGCCCCGCGTGAGACTGGCGTCTACGAGCAGTACTTC.